The 16 T cell receptor beta chains below all came from one sample that was sequenced in a study of radiotherapy plus CTLA-4 blockade in lung cancer. Measured with immunoSEQ multiplex PCR; TCRdb has only the in-frame clones, and not every one. Of more than 75,000 clones listed, approximately 72% were seen once; the top ten hold 2.5% to 3.5%. Sequencing was performed on peripheral blood, taken from a patient treated with radiotherapy plus ipilimumab. Receptors originate from a human donor with non-small cell lung cancer who had a partial response to radiotherapy plus ipilimumab. Some clones in this sample may be carry-over from other donors' samples.

The rearrangement joins TRBV7-3 to TRBJ1-5, with a weak D call TRBD1 (6 bases). Germline values: CDR1 SGHTA, CDR2 FQGTGA. Trimming removed 1 base from V and 7 bases from J, with 8 bases in between. The CDR3 runs to 13 residues. CDR3 loop: CASSLSGGQPQHF. The CDR3 coding sequence is TGTGCCAGCAGCTTAAGTGGGGGCCAGCCCCAGCATTTT.

The gene calls are TRBV18 and TRBJ2-3; D might be TRBD2 (6 bases). Trimming stripped 2 bases from V and 1 base from J, with 7 bases between. Germline V gene sequence: CDR1 KGHSH, CDR2 LQKENI. The CDR3 consists of 14 residues. CDR3 sequence: CASSPSGGTDTQYF. CDR3 nucleotides: TGTGCCAGCTCACCATCGGGGGGCACAGATACGCAGTATTTT.

The J gene is TRBJ1-6, the V gene TRBV18; 7 bases are a match to TRBD1. CDR3 length: 15 residues. Germline V gives CDR1 KGHSH, CDR2 LQKENI. V shed 5 bases and J 8 bases; nucleotides not matched to a gene: 9. CDR3 coding DNA: TGTGCCAGCTCAACTCCGGGACAGCCTTATTCACCCCTCCACTTT. This translates into CASSTPGQPYSPLHF.

This clone was seen once. The chain links TRBV7-2 to TRBJ1-6, with unresolved D. The ends were cut back, 2 bases at V and 0 bases at J, with 5 bases in the middle. This CDR3 has 15 amino acids. CDR1 SGHTA and CDR2 FQGNSA come from the germline V gene. Written as DNA, the CDR3 is TGTGCCAGCAGCTTACATAGCTCCTATAATTCACCCCTCCACTTT. This sequence encodes CASSLHSSYNSPLHF.

The V gene is TRBV19, the J gene TRBJ2-1, with D perhaps TRBD2 (6 bases). CDR1 and CDR2 from the germline V gene are LNHDA and SQIVND (reference sequence). This CDR3 contains 15 residues. V dropped 5 bases and J dropped 4 bases, with 15 bases sitting between them. Here the CDR3 reads CASSLQLAAYNEQFF. The CDR3 DNA is TGTGCCAGTAGTCTGCAACTAGCAGCATACAATGAGCAGTTCTTC.

The chain joins TRBV28 to TRBJ1-2; D is possibly TRBD1 (6 bases). The CDR3 spans 16 residues. V lost 6 bases and J lost 5, with 22 bases in between. Germline V lookup: CDR1 MDHEN, CDR2 SYDVKM. CDR3 protein: CASRIPGGALGYGYTF. The CDR3 DNA reads TGTGCCAGCAGGATCCCGGGGGGGGCCCTGGGGTATGGCTACACCTTC.

The V call is TRBV7-3, the J call TRBJ2-1, with 8 positions matching TRBD2. Germline V gene sequence: CDR1 SGHTA, CDR2 FQGTGA. CDR3 length: 16 amino acids. V lost 1 base to trimming and J lost 2 bases; unmatched junction nucleotides: 4. The CDR3 DNA is TGTGCCAGCAGCTTAAGCCGGGGGGGGGCCTACAATGAGCAGTTCTTC. It specifies CASSLSRGGAYNEQFF.

In this sample, this clone turned up once. This sequence joins TRBV9 and TRBJ2-3, with 7 bases lining up with TRBD2. The V gene's germline CDR1 is SGDLS and CDR2 YYNGEE. The CDR3 is 15 residues long. Unmatched junction bases numbered 8, after V lost 4 bases and J lost 3 bases. CDR3 sequence: CASSTLGGRTDTQYF. In nucleotides, the CDR3 is TGTGCCAGCAGCACGTTGGGGGGGAGAACAGATACGCAGTATTTT.

This clone has just one count. One end of the junction varies from germline; a read error may be responsible. The sample holds other DNA sequences that translate to the same CDR3. The chain has TRBV28 and TRBJ2-7, with 8 bases fitting TRBD1. CDR1 is MDHEN and CDR2 is SYDVKM in the germline V gene. The CDR3 length is 17 residues. Here the CDR3 DNA reads TGCGCCAGCCAAAATACGGGCCCCGGACAGGGTTACTACGAGCAGTACTTC. Translation gives CASQNTGPGQGYYEQYF.

The chain links TRBV6-5 to TRBJ1-1, with 8 bases that match TRBD1. This CDR3 has 14 amino acids. The junction had 2 bases not matched to a gene; V was cut back by 4 bases and J by 1 base. Per the germline V gene, CDR1 is MNHEY and CDR2 is SVGAGI. The CDR3 region is CASSLDRENTEAFF. CDR3 in DNA: TGTGCCAGCAGTTTGGACAGGGAGAACACTGAAGCTTTCTTT.

This clone was observed a single time. The CDR3 nucleotides read TGTGCCAGCAGCTCCCTCGACAGGGTGACTAGGGTTGATTCACCCCTCCACTTT. This encodes CASSSLDRVTRVDSPLHF. The V call is TRBV11-2, the J call TRBJ1-6, with TRBD1 matching over 7 bases. The CDR3 is 18 residues long. Germline V gene lookup returns CDR1 SGHAT and CDR2 FQNNGV. The V and J ends lost 4 bases and 8 bases, in that order; junction bases with no gene match: 17.

This chain joins TRBV6-1 and TRBJ2-7; 7 nucleotides match TRBD1. Germline-derived CDR1 and CDR2 are MNHNS and SASEGT. V lost 10 bases, J lost 0 bases, and 6 bases stayed unmatched. The length of the CDR3 is 13 residues. The CDR3 DNA is TGTGCCACCAGACAGGGCGGCTCCTACGAGCAGTACTTC. Its translation is CATRQGGSYEQYF.

The chain joins TRBV20-1 to TRBJ1-2; no reliable D call. V was trimmed by 2 bases and J by 5 bases, leaving 6 bases between them. Germline CDR1 DFQATT, CDR2 SNEGSKA (reference sequence). The CDR3 is 11 residues long. CDR3 DNA sequence: TGCAGTGCTAGACCCCAGTATGGCTACACCTTC. This encodes CSARPQYGYTF.

This rearrangement joins TRBV5-6 to TRBJ1-4; unclear D gene. The CDR3 runs to 15 residues. The germline V gene encodes CDR1 SGHDT and CDR2 YYEEEE. Trimming removed 4 bases from V and 8 bases from J, with 18 bases in between. CDR3 coding DNA: TGTGCCAGCAGCCTCTGGTGGGGTGGAGGGGAAAAACTGTTTTTT. Its translation is CASSLWWGGGEKLFF.

This sequence joins TRBV10-2 and TRBJ2-1; 7 bases agree with TRBD2. This CDR3 has 17 amino acids. CDR1 and CDR2 from the germline V gene are WSHSY and SAAADI. V was clipped by 0 bases and J by 0 bases; unmatched bases: 5. CDR3 nucleotides: TGCGCCAGCAGTGAGTCGTGGGGCGGGAGCTCCTACAATGAGCAGTTCTTC. This sequence encodes CASSESWGGSSYNEQFF.

V is TRBV4-2 and J is TRBJ1-4; D is ambiguous. V lost 0 bases to trimming and J lost 8 bases, with 10 bases between them. The CDR3 is 14 residues long. Germline V gene lookup returns CDR1 LGHNA and CDR2 YNFKEQ. CDR3 protein: CASSQDLGREKLFF. CDR3 DNA: TGTGCCAGCAGCCAAGACCTGGGGAGGGAAAAACTGTTTTTT.